The source of this T cell receptor beta chain is a study of CD8+CD57+ T cells in acquired aplastic anemia. Genomic DNA, serving as template, underwent TCR beta VDJ and CDR3 profiling. MiXCR, run by TCRdb on the reads, gives a single entry per CDR3 protein. Of roughly 200,000 distinct CDR3 sequences listed, 55% to 65% are singletons. Turning to this clonotype: The junction differs from germline at one of its ends, possibly a read error.

For sequencing, patients were chosen who had shown expansion of CD8+CD57+ cells by flow cytometry. Sequencing was carried out using sorted CD4+, CD8+, or CD8+CD57+ T cells (not recorded which) from PBMCs. The receptor was isolated from a human donor with aplastic anemia.

The CDR3 reads CAASREQAAGVDTQYF. Written as DNA, the CDR3 is TGTGCCGCCAGCAGAGAGCAAGCAGCGGGGGTCGATACGCAGTATTTT. The chain uses TRBV15 and TRBJ2-3; 8 nucleotides agree with TRBD2. CDR1 LNHNV and CDR2 YYDKDF come from the germline V gene (reference sequence). The CDR3 spans 16 residues.